This TCR beta chain originates from a study of siplizumab effects on memory and regulatory T cells. Repertoires were generated with immunoSEQ multiplex PCR, while TCRdb's copy carries only in-frame clones and drops some. Of some 65,000 clones in the sample, about 90% were seen once. Germline V gene lookup returns CDR1 MNHEY and CDR2 SVGAGI. Trimming left V 6 bases short and J 1 base short, with 3 bases between. This CDR3 has 11 amino acids. The TCR sequence derives from a human donor in good health. Source material: Tregs sorted from blood. V and J are TRBV6-5 and TRBJ1-1, with unresolved D. The CDR3 loop reads CASRKNTEAFF. In DNA form, the CDR3 reads TGTGCCAGCAGGAAGAACACTGAAGCTTTCTTT.